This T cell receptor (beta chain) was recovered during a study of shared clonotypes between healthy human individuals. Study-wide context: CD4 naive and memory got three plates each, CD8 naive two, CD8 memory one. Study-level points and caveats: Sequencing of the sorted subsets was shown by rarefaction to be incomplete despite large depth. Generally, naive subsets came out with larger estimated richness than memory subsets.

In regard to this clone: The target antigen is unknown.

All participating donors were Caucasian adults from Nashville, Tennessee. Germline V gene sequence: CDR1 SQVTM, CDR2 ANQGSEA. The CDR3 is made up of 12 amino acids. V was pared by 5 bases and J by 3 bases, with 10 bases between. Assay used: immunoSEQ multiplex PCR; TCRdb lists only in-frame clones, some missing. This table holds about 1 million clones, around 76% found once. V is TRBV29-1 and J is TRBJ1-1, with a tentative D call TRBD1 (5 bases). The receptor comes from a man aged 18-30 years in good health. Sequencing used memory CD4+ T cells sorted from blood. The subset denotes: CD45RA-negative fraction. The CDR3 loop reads CSVWDGYTEAFF. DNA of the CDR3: TGCAGCGTTTGGGACGGGTACACTGAAGCTTTCTTT. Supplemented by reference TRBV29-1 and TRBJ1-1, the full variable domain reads SAVISQKPSRDICQRGTSLTIQCQVDSQVTMMFWYRQQPGQSLTLIATANQGSEATYESGFVIDKFPISRPNLTFSTLTVSNMSPEDSSIYLCSVWDGYTEAFFGQGTRLTVV.